The TCR beta chain under discussion was sequenced for a study of cytomegalovirus exposure and HLA in healthy donors (dated by TCRdb to 2016 to 2017). About the full investigation: A later analysis indicated that the 95 to 150 validation repertoires were generated on the platform also employed for the 700 or so repertoires of the first cohort. To predict cytomegalovirus infection status, the study brought together high-throughput TCR immunosequencing, statistical association of individual TCRs with disease status, and machine learning. A separate validation cohort of 100 to 150 different subjects was used in addition to the approximately 700-subject first cohort. The study was designed to test whether signatures of past pathogen exposure could be identified by cataloging public T cell receptors.

As concerns this clone: Its recognized antigen is unknown. No base-level quality is on record; no much larger clone is a single base apart.

Taken from cysteine to phenylalanine, the CDR3 has 18 residues. Of all the DNA, just the CDR3 is kept, 54 bases in frame from base 1. Sequences SGDLS (CDR1) and YYNGEE (CDR2) are obtained from the germline V gene. V is trimmed back by 3 bases and J by 7 bases, and the junction contains 18 bases that no gene match accounts for. The donors belonged to the validation cohort of over a hundred subjects, which was separate from the approximately 660-subject first cohort. The library was generated by the immunoSEQ multiplex PCR assay. As for how the authors treated the data: A statistical classification framework was built for diagnosing cytomegalovirus status from the catalog of TCR beta chain sequences. TCRdb took this table from immuneACCESS and kept in-frame rearrangements with V and J called. Such tables lack part of the clones; where checked against another copy, unresolved V genes explain under half of the gap, and the rest is unexplained. The D gene and trimming were derived from the DNA, and the V and J assignments and clone size from that table. This sample is represented by 150,000 to 200,000 clones; about 86% of them were singletons. The ten largest clonotypes hold 2.8% of the sample.

Study-wide conclusions, independent of this receptor: The validation cohort had no HLA typing available for a later analysis, so co-occurrence within that cohort was assessed over all 110 or so repertoires. According to the authors, the approach could potentially be generalized to other disease states and immunological phenotypes. A few of the identified cytomegalovirus-associated TCR beta chains were confirmed in vitro to be specific for cytomegalovirus antigens. A later analysis found that TCRs clustered in the first cohort also tended to co-occur in the roughly 120 validation repertoires, with 90% to 95% of cluster scores above 0. The study gave a list of about 150 TCR beta chains associated with cytomegalovirus. In both the original and validation cohorts, the classifier was reported to diagnose cytomegalovirus status with high specificity and sensitivity. Most TCR sequences were observed very rarely across donors, whereas some public TCRs were present in many individuals.

Sequencing was done on a sample of PBMCs. This receptor was obtained from a woman younger than 35 in good health and CMV-seropositive. Recombination connected TRBV9 to TRBJ2-1, with 8 central nucleotides matching TRBD2. CDR3 region: CASSALTSGRGVWNEQFF. The DNA sequence reads TGTGCCAGCAGCGCGCTAACCTCGGGGCGGGGGGTCTGGAATGAGCAGTTCTTC.